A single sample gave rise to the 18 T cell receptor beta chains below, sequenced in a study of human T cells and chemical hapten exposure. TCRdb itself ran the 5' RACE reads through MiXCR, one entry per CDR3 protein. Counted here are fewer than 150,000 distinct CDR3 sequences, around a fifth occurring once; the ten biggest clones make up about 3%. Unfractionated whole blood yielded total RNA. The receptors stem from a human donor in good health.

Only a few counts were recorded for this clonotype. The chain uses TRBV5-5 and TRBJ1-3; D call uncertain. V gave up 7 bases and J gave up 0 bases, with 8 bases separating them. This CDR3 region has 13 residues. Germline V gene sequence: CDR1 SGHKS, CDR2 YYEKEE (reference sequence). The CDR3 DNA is TGTGCCAGCGGAGAGTTCTCTGGAAACACCATATATTTT. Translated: CASGEFSGNTIYF.

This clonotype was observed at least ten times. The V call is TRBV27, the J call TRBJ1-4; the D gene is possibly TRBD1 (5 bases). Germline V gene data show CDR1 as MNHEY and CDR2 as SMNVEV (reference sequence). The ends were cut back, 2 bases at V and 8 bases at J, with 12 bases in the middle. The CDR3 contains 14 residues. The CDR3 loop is CASSLSGAREKLFF. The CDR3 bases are TGTGCCAGCAGTTTAAGTGGGGCGCGGGAAAAACTGTTTTTT.

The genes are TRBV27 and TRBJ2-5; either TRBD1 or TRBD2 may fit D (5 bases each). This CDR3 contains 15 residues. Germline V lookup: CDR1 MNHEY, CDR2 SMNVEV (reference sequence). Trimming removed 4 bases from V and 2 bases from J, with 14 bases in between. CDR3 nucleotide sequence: TGTGCCAGCAGTTGGGGGAGCGGAGTACAAGAGACCCAGTACTTC. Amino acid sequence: CASSWGSGVQETQYF.

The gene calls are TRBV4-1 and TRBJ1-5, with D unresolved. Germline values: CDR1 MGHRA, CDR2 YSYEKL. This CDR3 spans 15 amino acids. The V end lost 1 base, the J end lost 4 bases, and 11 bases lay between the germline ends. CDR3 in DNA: TGCGCCAGCAGCCAAGGTCCGGGGTGGAATCAGCCCCAGCATTTT. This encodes CASSQGPGWNQPQHF.

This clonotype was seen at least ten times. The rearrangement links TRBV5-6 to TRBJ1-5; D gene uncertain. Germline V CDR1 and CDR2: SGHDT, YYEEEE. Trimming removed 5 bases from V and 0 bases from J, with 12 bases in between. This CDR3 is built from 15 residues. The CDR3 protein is CASSLVGDSNQPQHF. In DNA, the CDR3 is TGTGCCAGCAGTTTAGTCGGGGATAGCAATCAGCCCCAGCATTTT.

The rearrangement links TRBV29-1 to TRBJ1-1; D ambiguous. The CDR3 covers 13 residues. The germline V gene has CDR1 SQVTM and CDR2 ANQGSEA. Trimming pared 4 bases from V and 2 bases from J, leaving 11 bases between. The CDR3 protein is CSVVAPLNTEAFF. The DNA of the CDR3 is TGCAGCGTTGTGGCCCCTCTTAACACTGAAGCTTTCTTT.

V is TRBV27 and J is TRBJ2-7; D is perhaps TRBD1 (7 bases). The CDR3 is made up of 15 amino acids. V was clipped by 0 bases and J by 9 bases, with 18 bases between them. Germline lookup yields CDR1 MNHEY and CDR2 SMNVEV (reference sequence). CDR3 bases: TGTGCCAGCAGTTTATCCGAGACAGGGTTGGGGGGGCAGTACTTC. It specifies CASSLSETGLGGQYF.

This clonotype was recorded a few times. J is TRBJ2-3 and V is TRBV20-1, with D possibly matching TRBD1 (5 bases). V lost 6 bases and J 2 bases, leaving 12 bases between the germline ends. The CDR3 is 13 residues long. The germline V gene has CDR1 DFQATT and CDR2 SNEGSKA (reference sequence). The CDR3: CSAYPGITDTQYF. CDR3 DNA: TGCAGTGCCTACCCAGGGATCACAGATACGCAGTATTTT.

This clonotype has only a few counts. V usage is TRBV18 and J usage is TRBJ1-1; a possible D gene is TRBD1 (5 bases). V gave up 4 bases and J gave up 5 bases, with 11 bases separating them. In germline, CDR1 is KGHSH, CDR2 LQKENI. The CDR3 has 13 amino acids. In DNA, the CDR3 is TGTGCCAGCTCACGACAACAGGAGACTGAAGCTTTCTTT. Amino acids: CASSRQQETEAFF.

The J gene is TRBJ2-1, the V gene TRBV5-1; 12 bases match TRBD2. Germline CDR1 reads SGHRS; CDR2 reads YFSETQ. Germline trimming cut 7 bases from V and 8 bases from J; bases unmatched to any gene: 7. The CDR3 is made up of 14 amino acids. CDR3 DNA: TGCGCCAGCGGCTGGACTAGCGGGACCCATGAGCAGTTCTTC. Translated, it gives CASGWTSGTHEQFF.

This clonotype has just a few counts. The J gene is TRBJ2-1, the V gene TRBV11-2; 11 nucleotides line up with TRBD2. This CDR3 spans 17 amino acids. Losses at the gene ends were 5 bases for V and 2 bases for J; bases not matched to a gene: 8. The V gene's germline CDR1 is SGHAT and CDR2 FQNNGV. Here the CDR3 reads CASSQRMTSGTYNEQFF. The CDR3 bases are TGTGCCAGCAGCCAGCGGATGACTAGCGGGACCTACAATGAGCAGTTCTTC.

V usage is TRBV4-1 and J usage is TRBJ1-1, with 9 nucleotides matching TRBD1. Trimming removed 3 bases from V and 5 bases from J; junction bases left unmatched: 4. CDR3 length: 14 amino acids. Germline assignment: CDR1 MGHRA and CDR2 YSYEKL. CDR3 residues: CASSHGQGLTEAFF. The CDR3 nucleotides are TGCGCCAGCAGCCATGGACAGGGGTTAACTGAAGCTTTCTTT.

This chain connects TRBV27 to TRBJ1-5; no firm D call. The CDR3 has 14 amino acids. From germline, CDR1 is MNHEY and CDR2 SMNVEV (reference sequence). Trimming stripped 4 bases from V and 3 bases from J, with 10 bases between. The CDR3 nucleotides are TGTGCCAGCAGTTCAGGACGGATCAATCAGCCCCAGCATTTT. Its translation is CASSSGRINQPQHF.

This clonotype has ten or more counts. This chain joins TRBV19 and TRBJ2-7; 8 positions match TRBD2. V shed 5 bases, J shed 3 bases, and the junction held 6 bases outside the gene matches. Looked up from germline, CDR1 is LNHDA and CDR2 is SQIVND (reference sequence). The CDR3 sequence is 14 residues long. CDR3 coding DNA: TGTGCCAGTAGTCCAGGGACTAGTGGCTACGAGCAGTACTTC. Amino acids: CASSPGTSGYEQYF.

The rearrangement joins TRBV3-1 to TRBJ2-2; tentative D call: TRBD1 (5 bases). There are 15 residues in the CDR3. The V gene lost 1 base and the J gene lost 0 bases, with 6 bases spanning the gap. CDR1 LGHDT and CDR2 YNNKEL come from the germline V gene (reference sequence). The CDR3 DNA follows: TGTGCCAGCAGCCAAGGGGGCACGAACACCGGGGAGCTGTTTTTT. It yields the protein CASSQGGTNTGELFF.

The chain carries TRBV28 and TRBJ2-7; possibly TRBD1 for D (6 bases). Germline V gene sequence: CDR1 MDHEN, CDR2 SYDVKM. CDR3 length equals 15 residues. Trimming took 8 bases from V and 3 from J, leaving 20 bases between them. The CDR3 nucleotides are TGTGCCAGCCAAACGACAGGCTCGGGGCTCTACGAGCAGTACTTC. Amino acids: CASQTTGSGLYEQYF.

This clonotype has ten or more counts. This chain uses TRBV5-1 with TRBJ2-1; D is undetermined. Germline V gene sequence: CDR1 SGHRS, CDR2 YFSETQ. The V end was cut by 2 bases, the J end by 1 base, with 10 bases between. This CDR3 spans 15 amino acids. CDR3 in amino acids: CASSLYESSYNEQFF. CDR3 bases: TGCGCCAGCAGCTTATACGAGAGTTCCTACAATGAGCAGTTCTTC.

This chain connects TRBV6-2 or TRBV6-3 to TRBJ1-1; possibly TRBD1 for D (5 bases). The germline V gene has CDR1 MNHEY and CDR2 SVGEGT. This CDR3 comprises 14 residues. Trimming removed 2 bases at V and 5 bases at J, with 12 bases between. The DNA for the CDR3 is TGTGCCAGCAGTTACACGGGGGAGCGGACTGAAGCTTTCTTT. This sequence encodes CASSYTGERTEAFF.